The clone carrying this T cell receptor (beta chain) was counted at least ten times. The antigen is unknown. No treatment had been given to any patient before thyroid surgery. This CDR3 region has 15 residues. CDR1 is SGHDT, CDR2 YYEEEE, per germline. Trimming cost V 2 bases and J 3 bases, with 12 bases left between them. The entry originates in a study of metastatic and nonmetastatic thyroid tumors. Background on the study: Malignant and benign thyroid patients had repertoires compared in peripheral blood and tumor or nodule tissue.

General observations from the study: Benign nodules were reported to have significantly lower TCR beta diversity than malignant thyroid tumors, in blood and tumor.

Authors' data handling: Clinicopathological groups differed in CDR3, with these differences serving to build a distant-metastasis classifier for papillary thyroid cancer. TCRdb re-called the PCR reads through MiXCR. In this record, the V and J calls reflect TCRdb's handling and not the investigators' own analysis. The table records 89,000 or so clones, 8% to 9.5% of them present only once. The sequenced sample was blood. The chain joins TRBV5-6 to TRBJ2-1; D call uncertain. This clonotype originated in a female donor with papillary thyroid cancer or a benign thyroid nodule (not recorded which). Some clones in this sample may be carry-over from other donors' samples. Here the CDR3 reads CASSFSNSVYNEQFF. CDR3 sequence (DNA): TGTGCCAGCAGCTTTAGTAACAGCGTCTACAATGAGCAGTTCTTC.